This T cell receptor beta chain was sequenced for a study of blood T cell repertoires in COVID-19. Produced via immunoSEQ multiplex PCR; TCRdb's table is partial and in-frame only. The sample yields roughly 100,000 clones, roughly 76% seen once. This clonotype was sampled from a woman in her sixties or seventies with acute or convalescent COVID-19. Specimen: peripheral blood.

In nucleotides, the CDR3 is TGTGCCAGCAGCCCAAGCGGGGGGGCAAGGGATACGCAGTATTTT. It codes for CASSPSGGARDTQYF. This rearrangement joins TRBV11-2 to TRBJ2-3; 10 bases line up with TRBD2. CDR3 length: 15 residues. The V and J ends lost 5 bases and 6 bases, in that order; junction bases with no gene match: 8. The V gene's germline CDR1 is SGHAT and CDR2 FQNNGV.